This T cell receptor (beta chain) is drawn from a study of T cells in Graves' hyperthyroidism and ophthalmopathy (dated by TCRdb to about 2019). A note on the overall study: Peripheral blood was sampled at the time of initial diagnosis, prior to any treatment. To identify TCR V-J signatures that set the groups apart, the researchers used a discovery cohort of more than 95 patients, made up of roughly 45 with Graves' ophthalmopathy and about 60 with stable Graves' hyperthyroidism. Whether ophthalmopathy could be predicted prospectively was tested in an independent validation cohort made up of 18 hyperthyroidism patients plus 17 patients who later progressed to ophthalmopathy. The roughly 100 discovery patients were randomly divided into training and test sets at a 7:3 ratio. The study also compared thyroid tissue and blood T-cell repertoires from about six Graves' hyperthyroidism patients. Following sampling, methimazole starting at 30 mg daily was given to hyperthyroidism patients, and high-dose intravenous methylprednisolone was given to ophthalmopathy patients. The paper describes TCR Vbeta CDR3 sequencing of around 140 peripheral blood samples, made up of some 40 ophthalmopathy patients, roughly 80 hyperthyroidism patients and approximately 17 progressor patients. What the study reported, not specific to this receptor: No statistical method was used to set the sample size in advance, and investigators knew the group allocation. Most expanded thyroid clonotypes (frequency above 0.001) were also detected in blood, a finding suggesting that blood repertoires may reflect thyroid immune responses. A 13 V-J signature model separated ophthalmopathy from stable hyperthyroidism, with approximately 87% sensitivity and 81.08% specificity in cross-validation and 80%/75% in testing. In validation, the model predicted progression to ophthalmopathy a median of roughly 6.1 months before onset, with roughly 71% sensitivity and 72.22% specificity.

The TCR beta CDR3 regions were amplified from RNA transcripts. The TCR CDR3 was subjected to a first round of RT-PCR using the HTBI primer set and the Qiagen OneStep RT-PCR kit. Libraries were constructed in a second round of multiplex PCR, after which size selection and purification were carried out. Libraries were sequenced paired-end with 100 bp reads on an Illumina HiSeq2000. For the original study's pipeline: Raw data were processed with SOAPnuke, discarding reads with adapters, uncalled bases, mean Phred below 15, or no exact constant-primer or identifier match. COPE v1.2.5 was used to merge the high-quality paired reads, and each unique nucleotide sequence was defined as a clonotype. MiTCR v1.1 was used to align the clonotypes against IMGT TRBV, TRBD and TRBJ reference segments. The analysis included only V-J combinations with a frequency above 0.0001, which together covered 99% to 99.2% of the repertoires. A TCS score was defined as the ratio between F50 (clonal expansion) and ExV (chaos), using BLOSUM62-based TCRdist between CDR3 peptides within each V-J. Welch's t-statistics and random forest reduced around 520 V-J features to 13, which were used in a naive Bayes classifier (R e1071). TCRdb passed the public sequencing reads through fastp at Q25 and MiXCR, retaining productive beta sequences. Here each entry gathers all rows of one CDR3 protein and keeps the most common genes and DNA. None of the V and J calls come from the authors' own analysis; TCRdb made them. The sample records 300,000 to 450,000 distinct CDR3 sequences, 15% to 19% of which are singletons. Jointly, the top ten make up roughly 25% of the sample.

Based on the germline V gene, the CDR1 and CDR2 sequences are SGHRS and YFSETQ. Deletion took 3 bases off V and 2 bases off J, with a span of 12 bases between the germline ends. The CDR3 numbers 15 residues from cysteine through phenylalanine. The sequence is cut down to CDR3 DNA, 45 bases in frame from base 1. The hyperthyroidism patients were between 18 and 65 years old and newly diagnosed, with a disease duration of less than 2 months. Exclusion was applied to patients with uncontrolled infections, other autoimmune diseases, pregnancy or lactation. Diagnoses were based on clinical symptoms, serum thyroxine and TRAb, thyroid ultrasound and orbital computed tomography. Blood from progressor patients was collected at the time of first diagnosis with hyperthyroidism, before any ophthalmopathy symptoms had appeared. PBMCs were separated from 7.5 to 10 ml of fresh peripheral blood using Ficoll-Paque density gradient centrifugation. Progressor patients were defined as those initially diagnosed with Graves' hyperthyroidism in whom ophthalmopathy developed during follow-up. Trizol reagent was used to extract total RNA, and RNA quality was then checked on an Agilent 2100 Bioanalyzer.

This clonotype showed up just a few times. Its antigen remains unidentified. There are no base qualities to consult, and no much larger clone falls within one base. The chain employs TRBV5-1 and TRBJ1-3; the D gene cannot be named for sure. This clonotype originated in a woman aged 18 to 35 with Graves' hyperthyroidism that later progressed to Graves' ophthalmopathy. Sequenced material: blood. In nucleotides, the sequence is TGCGCCAGCAGCTCACGAGGGTTGGCTGGAAACACCATATATTTT. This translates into CASSSRGLAGNTIYF. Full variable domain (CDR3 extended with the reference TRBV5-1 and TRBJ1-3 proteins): KAGVTQTPRYLIKTRGQQVTLSCSPISGHRSVSWYQQTPGQGLQFLFEYFSETQRNKGNFPGRFSGRQFSNSRSEMNVSTLELGDSALYLCASSSRGLAGNTIYFGEGSWLTVV.